Listed below are T cell receptor beta chains from one sample, sequenced in a study of T cell responses to AZD1222 COVID-19 vaccine. Sequencing used immunoSEQ multiplex PCR; TCRdb keeps in-frame clones, though not all of them. Of 130,000 to 150,000 clones in the sample, under 95% are singletons; the top ten hold about 5.3%. Sequenced here: peripheral blood, sampled on day 0 of AZD1222 vaccination. The receptors here all came from an adult in good health. Both conserved end residues are part of each CDR3. D genes are given only for firm matches. Not all rows give a size; the values are once, few, many and, for expanded clones, a class.

clone size,D gene,V gene,CDR3 length,J gene,CDR3 protein,CDR3 DNA
once,NA,TRBV20-1,13,TRBJ1-1,CSASSSGDTEAFF,TGCAGTGCTAGTTCAAGTGGGGACACTGAAGCTTTCTTT
NA,TRBD1,TRBV19,15,TRBJ1-5,CASSDREGVGQPQHF,TGTGCCAGTAGCGACAGGGAGGGTGTCGGTCAGCCCCAGCATTTT
NA,NA,TRBV5-5,12,TRBJ2-2,CASSRTTGELFF,TGTGCCAGCAGCCGGACTACCGGGGAGCTGTTTTTT
NA,NA,TRBV12-3/TRBV12-4,11,TRBJ2-7,CASRQGGEQYF,TGTGCCAGCAGGCAGGGGGGGGAGCAGTACTTC
once,TRBD1,TRBV10-1,13,TRBJ2-1,CASSHSPDRAKFF,TGCGCCAGCAGCCACTCACCCGACAGGGCCAAGTTCTTC
NA,TRBD2,TRBV11-3,14,TRBJ2-1,CASSLTIGTGGQFF,TGTGCCAGCAGCTTAACGATTGGTACGGGGGGGCAGTTCTTC
NA,TRBD2,TRBV18,17,TRBJ2-1,CASSPIAGTSGRNEQFF,TGTGCCAGCTCACCGATTGCCGGGACTAGCGGGAGAAATGAGCAGTTCTTC
NA,NA,TRBV19,14,TRBJ2-7,CASSISDSSYEQYF,TGTGCCAGTAGTATCTCAGACAGCTCCTACGAGCAGTACTTC
NA,NA,TRBV7-2,14,TRBJ2-3,CASSLSGAPDTQYF,TGTGCCAGCAGCTTATCGGGGGCCCCAGATACGCAGTATTTT
NA,TRBD1,TRBV27,14,TRBJ1-1,CASSVGQGGTEAFF,TGTGCCAGCAGTGTGGGACAGGGCGGCACTGAAGCTTTCTTT
NA,TRBD1,TRBV4-3,20,TRBJ2-2,CASSQGTIGQGSLGTGELFF,TGCGCCAGCAGCCAAGGGACGATAGGACAGGGGTCTCTGGGGACCGGGGAGCTGTTTTTT
NA,TRBD1,TRBV29-1,16,TRBJ2-6,CSVEGTGDSGANVLTF,TGCAGCGTTGAAGGGACAGGGGACTCTGGGGCCAACGTCCTGACTTTC
NA,TRBD1,TRBV7-8,14,TRBJ2-7,CASSGSGTGYEQYF,TGTGCCAGCAGCGGTTCCGGGACAGGGTACGAGCAGTACTTC
once,NA,TRBV7-8,13,TRBJ2-7,CASSLGTRIEIDF,TGTGCCAGCAGCTTAGGCACTAGGATCGAGATCGACTTC
NA,NA,TRBV28,14,TRBJ2-7,CASSLPSPTYEQYF,TGTGCCAGCAGTTTACCCTCACCTACCTACGAGCAGTACTTC
NA,TRBD1,TRBV9,15,TRBJ2-7,CASSVEGTGVGEQYF,TGTGCCAGCAGCGTAGAGGGGACAGGGGTCGGCGAGCAGTACTTC
NA,NA,TRBV4-1,15,TRBJ2-7,CASSQVYSGPYEQYF,TGCGCCAGCAGCCAAGTATATAGCGGACCCTACGAGCAGTACTTC
NA,TRBD1,TRBV7-2,16,TRBJ2-2,CASSPRQGMDTGELFF,TGTGCCAGCAGCCCTCGACAGGGGATGGACACCGGGGAGCTGTTTTTT
NA,TRBD1,TRBV28,13,TRBJ1-2,CASSPGTGGSYTF,TGTGCCAGCAGTCCAGGGACAGGGGGTAGCTACACCTTC
NA,TRBD1,TRBV28,16,TRBJ1-2,CASSPLQGAPIYGYTF,TGTGCCAGCAGCCCGTTACAGGGGGCACCGATCTATGGCTACACCTTC